This entry is about one T cell receptor (beta chain). Which antigen it targets is not known. It has no much larger one-base neighbor in the sample; base qualities were not kept. TCRbeta CDR3 regions were sequenced with the immunoSEQ Assay. After extraction, genomic DNA underwent amplification by bias-controlled multiplex PCR, followed by high-throughput sequencing. The authors' analysis ran thus. To quantify the absolute abundance of every unique TCRbeta CDR3 region, sequences were collapsed and filtered. Usable DNA was measured by amplifying reference genes present in all nucleated cells, and TCRbeta template counts were normalized to that usable DNA to estimate T cell fraction. Repertoire TCRs were annotated as SARS-CoV-2-specific by exact matching of V gene, CDR3 amino acid sequence and J gene to a known reactive TCR set. The reference SARS-CoV-2 TCR set came from MIRA and was filtered for enrichment in COVID-19-positive ImmuneCODE repertoires, removing public or cross-reactive TCRs. Based on the MIRA antigens, annotated TCRs were further analysed at the level of specific ORF or position within ORF. Depth was the summed frequency of annotated unique rearrangements, while breadth was defined as annotated unique rearrangements over total unique productive rearrangements. TCR breadth was compared between groups using two-sided Wilcoxon rank-sum tests. In TCRdb, the immuneACCESS table is reduced to in-frame sequences with V and J assigned. These tables do not hold every clone; where another copy was compared, an unresolved V gene accounts for under half, and the others remain unexplained. That table is the source of V, J and clone size, and D and trimming were worked out from the DNA. For this sample the table gives around 300,000 clones, of which roughly 90% were detected only once. The ten largest clones represent under 6% of the sample.

The treatment or condition label corresponds to: roughly 20 received Ad26.COV2.S at low or high dose, single or two shots; roughly five received placebo; per-sample allocation not given. For vaccine and placebo recipients, the sequenced repertoires came from samples collected on day 63 after the first injection. Between 29 July and 7 August 2020, Cohort 1b enrolled 25 adults aged 18-55 years at one site in Boston, USA. Ad26.COV2.S consisted of a replication-incompetent adenovirus type 26 vector by which a prefusion-stabilized SARS-CoV-2 spike protein from the original Wuhan strain was expressed. The sample comes from a study of Ad26.COV2.S vaccination and SARS-CoV-2 variants (dated by TCRdb to the early 2020s). Notes on the research overall: Donors in the vaccine arm were drawn from COV1001, a phase I-IIa trial of Ad26.COV2.S in healthy adults that was multicentre, randomized, double-blind and placebo-controlled. Ad26.COV2.S was administered intramuscularly at 5 x 10^10 or 1 x 10^11 viral particles, either as a single shot or as two shots given 56 days apart. Sequencing of the TCRbeta repertoire served to evaluate the specificity and breadth of SARS-CoV-2-reactive T cell receptors following Ad26.COV2.S vaccination. The TCR-sequenced set comprised around 32 samples: some 20 Ad26.COV2.S vaccine recipients, 5 placebo recipients and 8 SARS-CoV-2 convalescent individuals. Participants in the trial were split at random into five groups of five each, receiving low-dose or high-dose Ad26.COV2.S once or twice, or else placebo on both occasions. Blinding of investigators to trial group allocation was maintained during experiments and outcome assessment.

General conclusions and limits of the study: According to the authors, total T cell responses may have been underestimated by the TCR breadth and depth analyses. Compared with placebo recipients, Ad26.COV2.S recipients showed higher spike-specific TCR breadth (P = 0.0014). Non-spike TCR breadth was comparable between vaccine and placebo recipients, consistent with the vaccine containing only spike. Substantial breadth of spike-specific CD8+ and CD4+ T cell responses was reported after vaccination. The study lacked the statistical power to compare responses across vaccine doses or regimens.

Sequences MGHRA (CDR1) and YSYEKL (CDR2) are obtained from the germline V gene. The CDR3 sequence holds 14 residues, the cysteine and phenylalanine included. Kept here is only the CDR3 DNA, which spans 42 bases and is read in frame from base 1. The V end loses 0 bases and the J end loses 6 bases, and a stretch of 9 bases separates them. The sequence came from a person between 18 and 60 years old who received the Ad26.COV2.S COVID-19 vaccine or a placebo. The sequencing used peripheral blood, collected in a trial of Ad26.COV2.S vaccine versus placebo. The chain is encoded by TRBV4-1 joined to TRBJ1-5; too little of a D gene remains to name it. The CDR3 loop reads CASSQDRVIQPQHF. The sequence in DNA is TGCGCCAGCAGCCAAGATAGGGTAATTCAGCCCCAGCATTTT.